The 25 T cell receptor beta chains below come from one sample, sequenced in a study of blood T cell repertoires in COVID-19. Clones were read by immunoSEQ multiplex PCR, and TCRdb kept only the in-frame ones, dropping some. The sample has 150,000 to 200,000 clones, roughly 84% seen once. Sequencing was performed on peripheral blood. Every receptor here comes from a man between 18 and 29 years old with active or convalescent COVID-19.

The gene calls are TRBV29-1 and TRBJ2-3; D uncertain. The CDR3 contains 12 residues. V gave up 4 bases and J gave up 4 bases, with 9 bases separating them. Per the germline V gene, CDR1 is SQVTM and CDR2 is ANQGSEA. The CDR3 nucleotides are TGCAGCGTTGCTAAAGCGTCAGATACGCAGTATTTT. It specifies CSVAKASDTQYF.

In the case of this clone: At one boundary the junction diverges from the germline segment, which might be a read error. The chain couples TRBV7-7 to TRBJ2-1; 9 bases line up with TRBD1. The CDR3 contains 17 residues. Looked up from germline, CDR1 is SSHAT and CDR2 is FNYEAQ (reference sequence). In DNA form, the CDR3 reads TGTGCTAGCAGCTTTAGACAACCGGGACAGGGTTACAATGAGCAGTTCTTC. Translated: CASSFRQPGQGYNEQFF.

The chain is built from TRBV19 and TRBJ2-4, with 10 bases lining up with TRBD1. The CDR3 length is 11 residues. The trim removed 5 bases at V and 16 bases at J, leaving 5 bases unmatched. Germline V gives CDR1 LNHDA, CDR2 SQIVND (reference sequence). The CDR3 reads CASSLRDRGYF. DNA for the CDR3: TGTGCCAGTAGTCTTCGGGACAGGGGATACTTC.

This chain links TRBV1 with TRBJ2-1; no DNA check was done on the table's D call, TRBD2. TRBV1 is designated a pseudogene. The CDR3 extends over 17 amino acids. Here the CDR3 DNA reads TGCACCAGCAGCCAAGAAGGCCGGCGGGGAGGCCACAATGAGCAGTTCTTC. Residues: CTSSQEGRRGGHNEQFF.

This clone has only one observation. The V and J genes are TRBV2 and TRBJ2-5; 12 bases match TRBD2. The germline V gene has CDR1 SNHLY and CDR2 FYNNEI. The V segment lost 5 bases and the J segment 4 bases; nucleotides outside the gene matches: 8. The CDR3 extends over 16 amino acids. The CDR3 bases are TGTGCCAGCAGTCCTAGCGGGGGGGCCACGGGAGAGACCCAGTACTTC. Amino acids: CASSPSGGATGETQYF.

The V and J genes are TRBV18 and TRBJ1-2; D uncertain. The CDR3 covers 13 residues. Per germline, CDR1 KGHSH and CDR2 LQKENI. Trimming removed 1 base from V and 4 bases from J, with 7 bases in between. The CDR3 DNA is TGTGCCAGCTCACCACAGGGAGGCTATGGCTACACCTTC. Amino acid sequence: CASSPQGGYGYTF.

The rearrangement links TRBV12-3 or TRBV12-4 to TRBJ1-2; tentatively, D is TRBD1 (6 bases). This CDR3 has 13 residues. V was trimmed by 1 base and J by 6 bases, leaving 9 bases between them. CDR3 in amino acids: CASSLEQGDGYTF. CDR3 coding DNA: TGTGCCAGCAGTTTAGAACAGGGAGATGGCTACACCTTC.

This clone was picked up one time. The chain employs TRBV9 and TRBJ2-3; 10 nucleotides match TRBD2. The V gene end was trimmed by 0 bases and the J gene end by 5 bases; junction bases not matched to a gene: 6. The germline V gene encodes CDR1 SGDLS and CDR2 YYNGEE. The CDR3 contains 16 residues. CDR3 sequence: CASSVGAGGPGDTQYF. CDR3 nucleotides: TGTGCCAGCAGCGTAGGAGCGGGAGGGCCGGGAGATACGCAGTATTTT.

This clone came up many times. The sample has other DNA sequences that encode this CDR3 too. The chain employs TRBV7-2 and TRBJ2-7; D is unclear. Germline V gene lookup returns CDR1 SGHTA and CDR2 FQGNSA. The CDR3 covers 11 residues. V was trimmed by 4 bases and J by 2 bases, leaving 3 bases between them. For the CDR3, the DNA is TGTGCCAGCAGCTCCACCTACGAGCAGTACTTC. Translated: CASSSTYEQYF.

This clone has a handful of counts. The CDR3 DNA is TGCGCCAGCAGCTCGACTAGCGGGGGACTAAGCTTCTCCTACAATGAGCAGTTCTTC. This translates into CASSSTSGGLSFSYNEQFF. The chain combines TRBV10-1 with TRBJ2-1, with TRBD2 matching over 12 bases. After removal of 6 bases from V and 0 bases from J, the junction contained 12 bases not matched to a gene. In germline, CDR1 is WNHNN, CDR2 SYGVQD (reference sequence). This CDR3 has 19 residues.

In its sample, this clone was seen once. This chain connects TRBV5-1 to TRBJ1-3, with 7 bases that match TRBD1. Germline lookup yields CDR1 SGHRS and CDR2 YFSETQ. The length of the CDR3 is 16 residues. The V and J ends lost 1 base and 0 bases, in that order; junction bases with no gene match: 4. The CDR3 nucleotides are TGCGCCAGCAGCTTGCCAGGGGGAACCTCTGGAAACACCATATATTTT. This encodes CASSLPGGTSGNTIYF.

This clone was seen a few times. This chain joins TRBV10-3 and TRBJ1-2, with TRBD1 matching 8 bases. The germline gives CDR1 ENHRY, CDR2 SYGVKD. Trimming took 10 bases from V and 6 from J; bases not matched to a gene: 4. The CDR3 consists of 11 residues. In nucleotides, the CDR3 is TGTGCCACATGGACAGGGAATGGCTACACCTTC. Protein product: CATWTGNGYTF.

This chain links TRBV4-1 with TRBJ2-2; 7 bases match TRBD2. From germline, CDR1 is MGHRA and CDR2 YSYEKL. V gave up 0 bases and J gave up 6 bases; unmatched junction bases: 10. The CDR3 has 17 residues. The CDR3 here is CASSQDPTSLFSGELFF. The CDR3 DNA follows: TGCGCCAGCAGCCAAGATCCGACTAGCCTGTTCTCCGGGGAGCTGTTTTTT.

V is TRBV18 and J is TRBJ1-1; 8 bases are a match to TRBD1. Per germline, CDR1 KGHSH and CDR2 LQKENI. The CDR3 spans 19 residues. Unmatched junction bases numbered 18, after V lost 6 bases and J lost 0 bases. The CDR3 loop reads CASSRTTGAQATMNTEAFF. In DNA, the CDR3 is TGTGCCAGCTCGCGAACGACAGGGGCCCAGGCAACCATGAACACTGAAGCTTTCTTT.

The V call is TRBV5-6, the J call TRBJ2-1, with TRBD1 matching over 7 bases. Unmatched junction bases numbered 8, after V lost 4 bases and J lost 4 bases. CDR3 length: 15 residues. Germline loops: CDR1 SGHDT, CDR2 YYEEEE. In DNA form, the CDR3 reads TGTGCCAGCAGCCCCCGGGACAGATTATACAATGAGCAGTTCTTC. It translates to CASSPRDRLYNEQFF.

CDR3 in amino acids: CSVGDREGTDTQYF. For the CDR3, the DNA is TGCAGCGTTGGGGACAGGGAGGGCACAGATACGCAGTATTTT. The chain uses TRBV29-1 and TRBJ2-3, with 9 bases lining up with TRBD1. CDR3 size: 14 residues. V lost 4 bases to trimming and J lost 1 base; unmatched junction nucleotides: 3. Looked up from germline, CDR1 is SQVTM and CDR2 is ANQGSEA.

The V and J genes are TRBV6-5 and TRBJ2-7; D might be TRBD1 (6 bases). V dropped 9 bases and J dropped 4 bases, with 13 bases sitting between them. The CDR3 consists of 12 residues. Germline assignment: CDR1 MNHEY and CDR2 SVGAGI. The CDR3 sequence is CASGDRRYEQYF. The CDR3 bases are TGTGCCAGTGGAGACAGGAGATACGAGCAGTACTTC.

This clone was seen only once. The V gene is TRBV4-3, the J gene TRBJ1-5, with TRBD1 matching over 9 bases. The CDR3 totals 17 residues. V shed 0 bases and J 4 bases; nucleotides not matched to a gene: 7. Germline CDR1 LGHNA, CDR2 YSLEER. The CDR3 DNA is TGCGCCAGCAGCCAAGAACTTACGACAGGGGGGAATCAGCCCCAGCATTTT. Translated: CASSQELTTGGNQPQHF.

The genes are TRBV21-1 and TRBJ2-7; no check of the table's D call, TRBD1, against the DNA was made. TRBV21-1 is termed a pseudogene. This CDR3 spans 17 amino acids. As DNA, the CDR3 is TGTGCCAGCAGCAAAGCCACATGCCGGACAGGGAGATACGAGCAGTACTTC. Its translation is CASSKATCRTGRYEQYF.

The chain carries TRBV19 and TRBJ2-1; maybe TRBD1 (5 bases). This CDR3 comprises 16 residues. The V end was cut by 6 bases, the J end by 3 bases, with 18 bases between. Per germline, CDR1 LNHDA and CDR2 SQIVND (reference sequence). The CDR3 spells CASSRKRQPGYNEQFF. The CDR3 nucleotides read TGTGCCAGTAGCCGAAAGAGACAGCCTGGCTACAATGAGCAGTTCTTC.

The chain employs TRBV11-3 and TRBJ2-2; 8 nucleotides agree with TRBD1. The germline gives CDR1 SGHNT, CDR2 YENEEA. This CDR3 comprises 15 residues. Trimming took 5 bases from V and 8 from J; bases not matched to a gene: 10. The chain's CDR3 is CASSPGQGTSGELFF. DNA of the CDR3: TGTGCCAGCAGCCCAGGACAGGGTACCTCGGGGGAGCTGTTTTTT.

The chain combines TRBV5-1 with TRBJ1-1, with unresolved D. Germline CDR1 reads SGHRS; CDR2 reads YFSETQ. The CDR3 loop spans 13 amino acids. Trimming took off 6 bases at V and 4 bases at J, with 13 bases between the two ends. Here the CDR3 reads CASTFDIATEAFF. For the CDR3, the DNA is TGCGCCAGCACCTTCGACATCGCCACTGAAGCTTTCTTT. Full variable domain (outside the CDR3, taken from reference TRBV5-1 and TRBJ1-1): KAGVTQTPRYLIKTRGQQVTLSCSPISGHRSVSWYQQTPGQGLQFLFEYFSETQRNKGNFPGRFSGRQFSNSRSEMNVSTLELGDSALYLCASTFDIATEAFFGQGTRLTVV.

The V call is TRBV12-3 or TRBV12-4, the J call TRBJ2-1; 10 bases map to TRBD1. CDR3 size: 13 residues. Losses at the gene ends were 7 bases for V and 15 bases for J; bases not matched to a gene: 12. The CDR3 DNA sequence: TGTGCCAGCAAAGTCCGGGACAGGGGACGGATGTTCTTC. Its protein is CASKVRDRGRMFF.

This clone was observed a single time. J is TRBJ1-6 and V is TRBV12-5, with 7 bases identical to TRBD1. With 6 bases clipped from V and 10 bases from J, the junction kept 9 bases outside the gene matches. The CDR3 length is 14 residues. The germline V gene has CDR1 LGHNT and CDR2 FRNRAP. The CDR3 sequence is CASGSRGRRSPLHF. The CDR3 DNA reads TGTGCTAGTGGGTCCAGGGGGAGGAGATCACCCCTCCACTTT.

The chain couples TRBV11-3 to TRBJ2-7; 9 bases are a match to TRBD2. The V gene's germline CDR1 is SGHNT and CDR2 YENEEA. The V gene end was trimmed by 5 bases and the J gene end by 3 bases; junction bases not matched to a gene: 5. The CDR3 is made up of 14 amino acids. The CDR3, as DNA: TGTGCCAGCAGCCCGTCTAGCGGGGACTACGAGCAGTACTTC. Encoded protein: CASSPSSGDYEQYF.